The 30 T cell receptor beta chains below come from one sample, sequenced in a study of regulatory T cells in long-lasting Graves disease. Noted time point: newly diagnosed GD, antithyroid drugs for less than 3 months. After RNA was extracted from PBMCs, the TCR library was made from it. TCR beta libraries were built with iRepertoire HTBI primers and Arm-PCR of CDR3 regions. TCRdb called the multiplex PCR reads again in MiXCR, with one record for every CDR3 protein. The data show around 450,000 distinct CDR3 sequences, under 15% seen once. These data were likewise used in another study, on T cells in Graves' hyperthyroidism and ophthalmopathy.

Source: peripheral blood mononuclear cells (PBMCs), taken at new diagnosis, from a patient treated with antithyroid drugs. Receptors originate from a woman under 40 with Graves disease.

This clonotype was detected only a few times. This sequence joins TRBV9 and TRBJ2-7, with TRBD2 as a possible D gene (6 bases). CDR1 SGDLS and CDR2 YYNGEE come from the germline V gene. V lost 7 bases to trimming and J lost 3 bases, with 17 bases between them. The length of the CDR3 is 14 residues. CDR3 in amino acids: CASSASGQNYEQYF. The CDR3 nucleotides are TGTGCCAGCTCTGCAAGCGGGCAGAACTACGAGCAGTACTTC.

This clonotype was seen ten or more times. This rearrangement joins TRBV2 to TRBJ2-7; no firm D call. V lost 11 bases and J 3 bases, leaving 17 bases between the germline ends. CDR3 size: 13 residues. Per germline, CDR1 SNHLY and CDR2 FYNNEI. In DNA form, the CDR3 reads TGTGCCGGAAAAACCGACGGCAACTACGAGCAGTACTTC. This encodes CAGKTDGNYEQYF.

In this sample, this clonotype turned up many times. The chain employs TRBV18 and TRBJ2-3, with D hard to call. CDR1 and CDR2 (germline): KGHSH, LQKENI. V lost 6 bases and J lost 4, with 8 bases in between. This CDR3 is built from 12 residues. CDR3 loop: CASSAGPDTQYF. The CDR3 DNA reads TGTGCCAGCTCTGCAGGCCCAGATACGCAGTATTTT.

The chain joins TRBV27 to TRBJ1-1; D uncertain. Trimming took 1 base from V and 4 from J, leaving 13 bases between them. The CDR3 covers 15 residues. Germline CDR1 MNHEY, CDR2 SMNVEV (reference sequence). The chain's CDR3 is CASSLYPSLITEAFF. As DNA, the CDR3 is TGTGCCAGCAGTTTATACCCCTCCCTTATCACTGAAGCTTTCTTT.

This clonotype was detected many times. The chain links TRBV5-1 to TRBJ2-1; TRBD2 agrees at 12 bases. The V gene end was trimmed by 4 bases and the J gene end by 6 bases; junction bases not matched to a gene: 5. The length of the CDR3 is 15 residues. CDR1 SGHRS and CDR2 YFSETQ come from the germline V gene. The CDR3 sequence is CASSLGLAGTNEQFF. CDR3 DNA: TGCGCCAGCAGCCTTGGACTAGCGGGGACCAATGAGCAGTTCTTC. Drawing the rest from reference TRBV5-1 and TRBJ2-1, the complete variable domain is KAGVTQTPRYLIKTRGQQVTLSCSPISGHRSVSWYQQTPGQGLQFLFEYFSETQRNKGNFPGRFSGRQFSNSRSEMNVSTLELGDSALYLCASSLGLAGTNEQFFGPGTRLTVL.

CDR3 loop: CASSAGLAGEHEQFF. The DNA for the CDR3 is TGTGCCAGCAGCGCAGGACTAGCGGGAGAACATGAGCAGTTCTTC. This sequence joins TRBV9 and TRBJ2-1, with 13 bases identical to TRBD2. This CDR3 spans 15 amino acids. Unmatched junction bases numbered 5, after V lost 3 bases and J lost 8 bases. Germline CDR1 reads SGDLS; CDR2 reads YYNGEE.

This clonotype was seen many times. This rearrangement joins TRBV30 to TRBJ2-5, with 9 bases aligning to TRBD1. The CDR3 is made up of 12 amino acids. Germline-derived CDR1 and CDR2 are GTSNPN and SVGIG (reference sequence). V was pared by 3 bases and J by 4 bases, with 0 bases of the junction left unmatched. Here the CDR3 reads CAWRGQGETQYF. CDR3 nucleotide sequence: TGTGCCTGGAGGGGACAGGGAGAGACCCAGTACTTC.

The chain employs TRBV6-1 and TRBJ2-2; 7 positions agree with TRBD1. Trimming removed 6 bases from V and 5 bases from J; junction bases left unmatched: 9. CDR1 and CDR2 from the germline V gene are MNHNS and SASEGT. The CDR3 runs to 15 residues. CDR3 coding DNA: TGTGCCAGCAGCTCCAGGGACAGACCGACCGGGGAGCTGTTTTTT. Translated, it gives CASSSRDRPTGELFF.

This clonotype was detected ten times or more. CDR3 region: CASSLRLAGETQYF. CDR3 in DNA: TGTGCCAGCAGCTTAAGACTAGCGGGCGAGACCCAGTACTTC. V is TRBV7-2 and J is TRBJ2-5; TRBD2 agrees at 10 bases. Germline V gene sequence: CDR1 SGHTA, CDR2 FQGNSA. V dropped 2 bases and J dropped 5; count of bases not matched to a gene: 2. CDR3 length equals 14 residues.

This clonotype was seen more than once but under ten times. V is TRBV24-1 and J is TRBJ2-2; 11 nucleotides agree with TRBD1. J gave up 0 bases and V 5 bases, and 7 bases lay outside the gene matches. Germline V gene sequence: CDR1 KGHDR, CDR2 SFDVKD. The CDR3 length is 18 residues. The CDR3 sequence: CATSGGQGDFANTGELFF. The CDR3 region has the DNA TGTGCCACCAGTGGGGGACAGGGGGACTTCGCGAACACCGGGGAGCTGTTTTTT.

The chain joins TRBV19 to TRBJ2-2; D possibly corresponds to TRBD2 (6 bases). The CDR3 spans 15 residues. V was pared by 2 bases and J by 6 bases, with 13 bases between. Germline values: CDR1 LNHDA, CDR2 SQIVND (reference sequence). This CDR3 is CASSIYPTGAGELFF. DNA of the CDR3: TGTGCCAGTAGTATATACCCAACGGGGGCCGGGGAGCTGTTTTTT.

This clonotype occurred many times. This sequence joins TRBV11-2 and TRBJ1-1; D ambiguous. Between the trimmed V and J ends, which lost 2 bases and 8 bases, there was a span of 12 bases. Per germline, CDR1 SGHAT and CDR2 FQNNGV. This CDR3 has 13 amino acids. The CDR3 region is CASSLWSTTEAFF. The DNA for the CDR3 is TGTGCCAGCAGCTTATGGAGCACGACAGAAGCTTTCTTT.

This clonotype has at least ten counts. The V gene is TRBV5-1, the J gene TRBJ2-2; D is ambiguous. From germline, CDR1 is SGHRS and CDR2 YFSETQ. The germline V and J ends were trimmed by 1 base and 7 bases, with 8 bases remaining between them. The CDR3 has 13 residues. The CDR3 nucleotides are TGCGCCAGCAGCTTGAAGAATATCGGGGAGCTGTTTTTT. It codes for CASSLKNIGELFF.

This clonotype has a single count. The chain combines TRBV6-1 with TRBJ2-1, with TRBD1 identical over 12 bases. The CDR3 extends over 16 amino acids. With V trimmed by 6 bases and J by 10 bases, 13 bases remained unmatched. Germline loops: CDR1 MNHNS, CDR2 SASEGT. In nucleotides, the CDR3 is TGTGCCAGCAGCCGACCCCGGGACAGGGGGCTGTACGAGCAGTTCTTC. Protein: CASSRPRDRGLYEQFF.

V usage is TRBV6-2 or TRBV6-3 and J usage is TRBJ2-2; the D call may be TRBD1 or TRBD2 (5 bases each). Trimming pared 5 bases from V and 5 bases from J, leaving 18 bases between. The germline V gene encodes CDR1 MNHEY and CDR2 SVGEGT. This CDR3 contains 16 residues. For the CDR3, the DNA is TGTGCCAGCAGTGGGGGATGGGAGCCAAATACCGGGGAGCTGTTTTTT. It codes for CASSGGWEPNTGELFF.

This clonotype was counted many times. The chain combines TRBV11-2 with TRBJ2-7, with D possibly TRBD2 on 6 matching bases. V was clipped by 2 bases and J by 3 bases, with 14 bases between them. The CDR3 consists of 15 residues. Germline V gene sequence: CDR1 SGHAT, CDR2 FQNNGV. CDR3 nucleotide sequence: TGTGCCAGCAGCTTAAGGGCTAGCGCAAACTACGAGCAGTACTTC. Residues: CASSLRASANYEQYF.

This clonotype has a count of ten or more. The V and J genes are TRBV30 and TRBJ2-7, with 9 nucleotides matching TRBD1. This CDR3 comprises 14 residues. V was clipped by 5 bases and J by 3 bases; unmatched bases: 8. The germline V gene has CDR1 GTSNPN and CDR2 SVGIG (reference sequence). The CDR3 here is CAWSAGTGLYEQYF. For the CDR3, the DNA is TGTGCCTGGTCTGCCGGGACAGGGCTCTACGAGCAGTACTTC.

This clonotype was picked up many times. The chain links TRBV6-1 to TRBJ1-1, with D perhaps matching TRBD1 (5 bases). The CDR3 loop spans 12 amino acids. Germline V gene lookup returns CDR1 MNHNS and CDR2 SASEGT. Between the trimmed V and J ends, which lost 2 bases and 4 bases, there was a span of 5 bases. CDR3 nucleotides: TGTGCCAGCAGTGAAACAGGCACTGAAGCTTTCTTT. Translation gives CASSETGTEAFF.

This clonotype was detected once. This rearrangement joins TRBV3-1 to TRBJ2-7; tentatively, D is TRBD1 or TRBD2 (5 bases each). Germline CDR1 reads LGHDT; CDR2 reads YNNKEL (reference sequence). Trimming cost V 0 bases and J 0 bases, with 9 bases left between them. This CDR3 comprises 15 residues. CDR3 amino acids: CASSQEPGSSYEQYF. CDR3 nucleotides: TGTGCCAGCAGCCAAGAACCAGGGAGCTCCTACGAGCAGTACTTC.

This clonotype was detected many times. This chain uses TRBV7-3 with TRBJ2-1; D is perhaps TRBD2 (7 bases). V was cut by 1 base and J by 3 bases, with 16 bases left in between. This CDR3 is built from 17 residues. The germline V gene has CDR1 SGHTA and CDR2 FQGTGA. CDR3 nucleotide sequence: TGTGCCAGCAGCTTAAGGGGGGGCGCTGGGGGCTACAATGAGCAGTTCTTC. Its translation is CASSLRGGAGGYNEQFF.

This clonotype was counted only a few times. This chain joins TRBV6-1 and TRBJ2-2; D is undetermined. Trimming cost V 6 bases and J 3 bases, with 5 bases left between them. The germline CDR1 and CDR2 sequences are MNHNS and SASEGT. This CDR3 spans 12 amino acids. This chain's CDR3 is CASRIYTGELFF. The CDR3 DNA sequence: TGTGCCAGCAGAATCTACACCGGGGAGCTGTTTTTT.

This clonotype was found many times. The J gene is TRBJ2-1, the V gene TRBV20-1, with D possibly matching TRBD1 (5 bases). V lost 0 bases and J 6 bases, leaving 12 bases between the germline ends. Germline V gene data show CDR1 as DFQATT and CDR2 as SNEGSKA (reference sequence). CDR3 length: 14 residues. CDR3: CSARDLGHTNEQFF. The CDR3, as DNA: TGCAGTGCTAGAGATCTCGGACACACCAATGAGCAGTTCTTC.

This clonotype was picked up a small number of times. The chain uses TRBV19 and TRBJ2-7; 7 positions agree with TRBD1. The germline gives CDR1 LNHDA, CDR2 SQIVND (reference sequence). The V segment lost 10 bases and the J segment 1 base; nucleotides outside the gene matches: 4. This CDR3 is built from 12 residues. The CDR3 sequence: CATRQGSYEQYF. In DNA form, the CDR3 reads TGTGCCACCAGACAGGGTTCCTACGAGCAGTACTTC.

The genes are TRBV6-9 and TRBJ2-1, with 8 bases that match TRBD2. From germline, CDR1 is MNHGY and CDR2 SVAAGI. The CDR3 spans 15 residues. V dropped 7 bases and J dropped 0; count of bases not matched to a gene: 5. CDR3 amino acids: CASKLSGSSYNEQFF. CDR3 nucleotides: TGTGCCAGCAAACTAAGCGGGAGCTCCTACAATGAGCAGTTCTTC.

This clonotype was recorded a few times. J is TRBJ1-1 and V is TRBV10-3; 7 nucleotides match TRBD1. CDR3 length equals 14 residues. Trimming removed 11 bases from V and 1 base from J; junction bases left unmatched: 10. Looked up from germline, CDR1 is ENHRY and CDR2 is SYGVKD. The CDR3: CAVGPGTANTEAFF. CDR3 in DNA: TGTGCCGTCGGACCCGGGACAGCGAACACTGAAGCTTTCTTT.

This clonotype was picked up many times. This sequence joins TRBV5-1 and TRBJ1-1, with D perhaps matching TRBD1 (6 bases). V was pared by 7 bases and J by 1 base, with 14 bases between. Germline-derived CDR1 and CDR2 are SGHRS and YFSETQ. The CDR3 covers 14 residues. In DNA, the CDR3 is TGCGCCAGCTTACAGGGTATTAAGAACACTGAAGCTTTCTTT. It specifies CASLQGIKNTEAFF.

This clonotype was picked up many times. The chain couples TRBV4-1 to TRBJ1-2, with 7 bases matching TRBD1. Losses at the gene ends were 0 bases for V and 4 bases for J; bases not matched to a gene: 5. In germline, CDR1 is MGHRA, CDR2 YSYEKL. The CDR3 is made up of 15 amino acids. The CDR3: CASSQEQTGSYGYTF. The CDR3 nucleotides read TGCGCCAGCAGCCAAGAGCAGACAGGGAGCTATGGCTACACCTTC.

The chain uses TRBV25-1 and TRBJ2-6; 9 nucleotides agree with TRBD1. The CDR3 is 16 residues long. Germline V gives CDR1 MGHDK, CDR2 SYGVNS. The ends lost 6 bases at V and 4 bases at J; junction bases unmatched: 7. The CDR3 is CASSVTGGYGANVLTF. The CDR3 DNA sequence: TGTGCCAGCAGCGTTACAGGGGGCTACGGGGCCAACGTCCTGACTTTC.

The chain employs TRBV2 and TRBJ2-7; TRBD2 matches at 12 bases. The CDR3 consists of 14 residues. CDR1 and CDR2 (germline): SNHLY, FYNNEI. Germline trimming cut 7 bases from V and 4 bases from J; bases unmatched to any gene: 5. The CDR3 DNA reads as TGTGCCAGCAAGACTAGCGGGAGTTTATACGAGCAGTACTTC. This translates into CASKTSGSLYEQYF.

At least ten counts were recorded for this clonotype. This sequence joins TRBV7-9 and TRBJ2-2; 8 bases line up with TRBD1. CDR1 is SEHNR and CDR2 is FQNEAQ in the germline V gene (reference sequence). The CDR3 is 17 amino acids. With V trimmed by 5 bases and J by 3 bases, 11 bases remained unmatched. CDR3 loop: CASSGGDRQQDTGELFF. DNA of the CDR3: TGTGCCAGCAGCGGAGGGGACAGGCAACAGGACACCGGGGAGCTGTTTTTT.